The clone carrying this T cell receptor beta chain was seen only a few times. The CDR3 sequence is 13 residues long. The V and J ends lost 6 bases and 7 bases, in that order; junction bases with no gene match: 4. From germline, CDR1 is LNHDA and CDR2 SQIVND (reference sequence). Original processing notes: Reference gene primers were amplified, and this amplification served to estimate nucleated cell counts. The table came from immunoSEQ multiplex PCR; TCRdb's copy has only in-frame clones and leaves some out. V and J calls and clone size follow that table, whereas D and trimming were derived from the DNA. The sample contains 200,000 to 300,000 clones, about 82% of which appear only once. This sample is drawn from a study of blood T cell repertoires in COVID-19. The wider study: Acute and convalescent COVID-19 samples came from the United States, Italy and Spain. The analysed material was cDNA or gDNA that came from T cells, B-cell-depleted T cells, or PBMCs.

This TCR came from a man older than 75 with acute or convalescent COVID-19. The chain is built from TRBV19 and TRBJ2-1, with 9 bases lining up with TRBD1. The specimen sequenced was peripheral blood. The CDR3 is CASRGTGTNEQFF. The CDR3 DNA sequence: TGTGCCAGTAGGGGGACAGGGACTAATGAGCAGTTCTTC.